One sample yielded the 11 T cell receptor beta chains listed below, sequenced in a study of blood T cell repertoires in COVID-19. Repertoires were generated with immunoSEQ multiplex PCR, while TCRdb's copy carries only in-frame clones and drops some. The sample contains just under 65,000 clones, about 82% of which appear only once. What was sequenced was peripheral blood. The receptors shown here come from a human donor in a cohort sampled during active COVID-19.

The CDR3 nucleotides read TGTGCCAGCAGCTCTAATCACGGAGGTCCTGGCTACACCTTC. Its protein is CASSSNHGGPGYTF. This chain connects TRBV6-5 to TRBJ1-2; D remains ambiguous. CDR1 MNHEY and CDR2 SVGAGI come from the germline V gene. V gave up 6 bases and J gave up 7 bases, with 18 bases separating them. The CDR3 contains 14 residues.

The chain has TRBV2 and TRBJ2-7; possible D gene TRBD1, 6 bases. Trimming took 4 bases from V and 2 from J, leaving 15 bases between them. Looked up from germline, CDR1 is SNHLY and CDR2 is FYNNEI. This CDR3 comprises 15 residues. The CDR3 nucleotides are TGTGCCAGCAGTGTCTCCGGGACACGGACCTACGAGCAGTACTTC. Residues: CASSVSGTRTYEQYF.

This clone was detected once. V is TRBV21-1 and J is TRBJ2-1; the D segment call TRBD1 is taken from the table without a DNA check. TRBV21-1 is flagged as a pseudogene. This CDR3 comprises 13 residues. The CDR3 sequence is CASSKASYNEQFF. CDR3 bases: TGTGCCAGCAGCAAAGCCAGCTACAATGAGCAGTTCTTC.

This sequence joins TRBV24-1 and TRBJ2-6, with D possibly being TRBD1 (6 bases). The V and J ends lost 4 bases and 2 bases respectively, with 11 bases between them. In germline, CDR1 is KGHDR, CDR2 SFDVKD. The CDR3 contains 16 residues. DNA for the CDR3: TGTGCCACCAGTGACTCGGGACATGCTGGGGCCAACGTCCTGACTTTC. Translating gives CATSDSGHAGANVLTF.

This clone appeared a few times. The V gene is TRBV5-5, the J gene TRBJ2-2; D is possibly TRBD2 (6 bases). The V end lost 0 bases, the J end lost 12 bases, and 18 bases lay between the germline ends. The CDR3 is 15 residues long. In germline, CDR1 is SGHKS, CDR2 YYEKEE (reference sequence). Here the CDR3 reads CASSLAVGGWGKLFF. In DNA, the CDR3 is TGTGCCAGCAGCTTGGCCGTTGGAGGGTGGGGGAAGCTGTTTTTT.

The chain links TRBV5-4 to TRBJ2-2; D might be TRBD1 (5 bases). The germline V gene encodes CDR1 SGHNT and CDR2 YYREEE (reference sequence). Trimming left V 3 bases short and J 5 bases short, with 5 bases between. The CDR3 has 12 amino acids. Here the CDR3 reads CASSSGTGELFF. The CDR3 DNA follows: TGTGCCAGCAGCTCAGGGACCGGGGAGCTGTTTTTT.

The gene calls are TRBV6-5 and TRBJ1-2; D ambiguous. Germline CDR1 is MNHEY and CDR2 is SVGAGI. There are 13 residues in the CDR3. Trimming cost V 0 bases and J 4 bases, with 6 bases left between them. CDR3 nucleotides: TGTGCCAGCAGTTACTCGGCAGGCTATGGCTACACCTTC. Translating it yields CASSYSAGYGYTF.

The chain joins TRBV7-7 to TRBJ2-5; 8 bases align to TRBD2. This CDR3 region has 15 residues. V was clipped by 3 bases and J by 2 bases; unmatched bases: 5. CDR1 SSHAT and CDR2 FNYEAQ come from the germline V gene (reference sequence). The CDR3 loop reads CASSFSGGPQETQYF. The CDR3, as DNA: TGTGCCAGCAGCTTCAGCGGGGGACCTCAAGAGACCCAGTACTTC.

The J gene is TRBJ1-1, the V gene TRBV5-4, with D unresolved. Trimming removed 3 bases at V and 2 bases at J, with 14 bases between. In germline, CDR1 is SGHNT, CDR2 YYREEE (reference sequence). This CDR3 contains 15 residues. The CDR3 DNA reads TGTGCCAGCAGCTCTTTGGGGAGCGTAAACACTGAAGCTTTCTTT. Protein sequence: CASSSLGSVNTEAFF.

The genes are TRBV6-6 and TRBJ2-2, with 10 bases identical to TRBD1. Germline CDR1 is MNHNY and CDR2 is SVGAGI (reference sequence). Germline trimming cut 4 bases from V and 4 bases from J; bases unmatched to any gene: 6. The CDR3 length is 16 residues. CDR3: CASSFRQGAGTGELFF. Here the CDR3 DNA reads TGTGCCAGCAGTTTCCGACAGGGGGCGGGCACCGGGGAGCTGTTTTTT.

This chain joins TRBV5-1 and TRBJ1-2; 9 positions match TRBD1. With 2 bases clipped from V and 6 bases from J, the junction kept 8 bases outside the gene matches. The germline gives CDR1 SGHRS, CDR2 YFSETQ. The CDR3 is made up of 15 amino acids. The CDR3 bases are TGCGCCAGCAGCTTAACACCGGGACAGGGACATGGCTACACCTTC. As protein: CASSLTPGQGHGYTF. The full variable domain, rest sourced from reference TRBV5-1 and TRBJ1-2, is KAGVTQTPRYLIKTRGQQVTLSCSPISGHRSVSWYQQTPGQGLQFLFEYFSETQRNKGNFPGRFSGRQFSNSRSEMNVSTLELGDSALYLCASSLTPGQGHGYTFGSGTRLTVV.